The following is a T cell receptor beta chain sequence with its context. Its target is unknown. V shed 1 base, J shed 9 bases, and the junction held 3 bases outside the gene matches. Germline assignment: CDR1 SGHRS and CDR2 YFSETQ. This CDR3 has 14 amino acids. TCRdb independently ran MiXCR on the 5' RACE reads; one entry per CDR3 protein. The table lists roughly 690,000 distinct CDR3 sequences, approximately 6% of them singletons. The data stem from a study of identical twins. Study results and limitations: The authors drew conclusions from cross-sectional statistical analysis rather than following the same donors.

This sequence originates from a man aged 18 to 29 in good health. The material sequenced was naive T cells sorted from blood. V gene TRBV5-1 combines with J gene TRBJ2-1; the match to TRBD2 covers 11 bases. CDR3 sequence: CASSLTSGRGEQFF. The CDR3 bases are TGCGCCAGCAGCTTGACTAGCGGGAGAGGTGAGCAGTTCTTC.